Sequencing of this T cell receptor beta chain was carried out in a study of shared clonotypes between healthy human individuals. Clones were sequenced by immunoSEQ multiplex PCR, and TCRdb holds only the in-frame ones, with some missing. Altogether about 770,000 clones are present, approximately 77% being singletons, with the ten largest covering more than 1.5%. In this sample, this clone turned up once. Germline V gene sequence: CDR1 MNHEY, CDR2 SVGAGI. This CDR3 is 15 amino acids long. The V segment lost 3 bases and the J segment 3 bases; nucleotides outside the gene matches: 8. The chain employs TRBV6-5 and TRBJ2-7, with 7 positions matching TRBD1. This receptor was identified in a woman aged 30 to 39 in good health. Sequencing was done on a sample of memory CD4+ T cells sorted from blood. The subset here: CD45RA-negative fraction. The CDR3 DNA sequence: TGTGCCAGCAGTTATTCCGGGACAGATCACTACGAGCAGTACTTC. Encoded protein: CASSYSGTDHYEQYF.